Listed below are T cell receptor beta chains from one sample, sequenced in a study of graft-versus-host responses after intestinal transplantation. The protocol was immunoSEQ multiplex PCR, while the TCRdb copy is restricted to in-frame clones and leaves out a portion. The data hold roughly 110,000 clones, with about nine tenths observed a single time. What these receptors recognize is not known. This specimen consisted of unstimulated CD4+ T cells sorted from spleen or lymph node cells, obtained before transplant. The receptors were sampled from a human donor who was the organ donor for an intestinal transplant. Each CDR3 is given with its conserved first and last residue. The order of the fields is clone size, D gene, V gene, J gene, CDR3 protein, CDR3 DNA. D genes are given only for firm matches. Size is omitted from some rows. Given values are once, few, many or a class for expanded clones.

-	-	TRBV14	TRBJ2-7	CASSPQRGEQYF	TGTGCCAGCAGCCCGCAACGCGGAGAGCAGTACTTC
-	TRBD1	TRBV5-4	TRBJ1-5	CASSLPLSGGRDQPQHF	TGTGCCAGCAGCTTGCCCCTCTCAGGGGGCAGGGATCAGCCCCAGCATTTT
-	-	TRBV6-1	TRBJ1-2	CASSTRFHVGYTF	TGTGCCAGCAGCACTAGATTCCACGTTGGCTACACCTTC
-	-	TRBV28	TRBJ1-5	CASSLLGEPQHF	TGTGCCAGCAGTTTACTTGGGGAACCCCAGCATTTT
once	TRBD2	TRBV7-9	TRBJ2-2	CASSYPTSGGIGELFF	TGTGCCAGCAGCTACCCAACTAGCGGGGGAATAGGGGAGCTGTTTTTT
-	TRBD1	TRBV5-6	TRBJ1-2	CASRGRGQSYGYTF	TGTGCCAGCAGGGGGAGGGGGCAGAGCTATGGCTACACCTTC
-	-	TRBV5-6	TRBJ1-3	CASSLSPGRYSGNTIYF	TGTGCCAGCAGCTTGTCCCCTGGACGGTACTCTGGAAACACCATATATTTT
-	-	TRBV18	TRBJ2-7	CASSRGSAYEQYF	TGTGCCAGCTCACGGGGTAGTGCCTACGAGCAGTACTTC
-	TRBD1	TRBV5-1	TRBJ1-1	CASSLTGGLNTEAFF	TGCGCCAGCAGCTTGACAGGGGGCCTGAACACTGAAGCTTTCTTT
-	TRBD1	TRBV5-1	TRBJ2-7	CASSLGPGTAAYEQYF	TGCGCCAGCAGCTTGGGCCCGGGGACAGCTGCCTACGAGCAGTACTTC
once	-	TRBV12-5	TRBJ2-7	CASGDLYEQYF	TGTGCTAGTGGTGACCTCTACGAGCAGTACTTC
once	-	TRBV6-1	TRBJ1-2	CASSEGPGGGYGYTF	TGTGCCAGCAGTGAGGGCCCGGGGGGGGGCTATGGCTACACCTTC
once	-	TRBV4-1	TRBJ1-2	CASSQEVTGGVYGYTF	TGCGCCAGCAGCCAAGAGGTGACAGGCGGGGTGTACGGCTACACCTTC
-	-	TRBV10-3	TRBJ2-7	CAISEGRVGSYEQYF	TGTGCCATCAGTGAGGGCCGGGTAGGTAGCTACGAGCAGTACTTC
few	-	TRBV6-6	TRBJ2-7	CASRVSPSPGAYEQYF	TGTGCCAGCAGAGTCAGCCCTAGCCCAGGAGCCTACGAGCAGTACTTC
-	TRBD2	TRBV6-1	TRBJ2-7	CASQRTSGSYEQYF	TGTGCCAGCCAGCGGACTAGCGGATCCTACGAGCAGTACTTC
-	-	TRBV7-6	TRBJ1-2	CASSPRTRGYTF	TGTGCCAGCAGCCCCAGGACGCGGGGCTACACCTTC
-	TRBD2	TRBV2	TRBJ2-5	CASSGRGGAIRSDF	TGTGCCAGCAGTGGGCGCGGGGGGGCGATTAGATCGGACTTC
-	-	TRBV6-5	TRBJ2-4	CASSYSTTVAKNIQYF	TGTGCCAGCAGTTACTCAACAACCGTAGCCAAAAACATTCAGTACTTC